This TCR beta chain was sequenced for a study of T-cell reconstitution after alpha-beta-depleted transplantation in children. The CDR3 contains 13 residues. V lost 5 bases to trimming and J lost 8 bases; unmatched junction nucleotides: 8. Germline CDR1 reads SEHNR; CDR2 reads FQNEAQ (reference sequence). This clonotype has at least ten counts. Preparing the TCRbeta library involved the use of unique molecular identifiers. TCRdb processed the PCR reads anew with MiXCR; each CDR3 protein has one entry. Here the sample spans fewer than 250,000 distinct CDR3 sequences, around 7.5% being singletons. Material: PBMCs, mostly from graft donor cells, obtained 180 days after TCRalphabeta/CD19-depleted stem cell transplant. This chain connects TRBV7-9 to TRBJ1-2; 7 bases agree with TRBD1. This sequence was found in a male patient aged 10 to 17 who had a stem cell transplant for acute lymphoblastic leukemia, so the T cells may come from the graft donor. The CDR3, as DNA: TGTGCCAGCAGCCCCAGGACAGGAAACGGCTACACCTTC. Its translation is CASSPRTGNGYTF.